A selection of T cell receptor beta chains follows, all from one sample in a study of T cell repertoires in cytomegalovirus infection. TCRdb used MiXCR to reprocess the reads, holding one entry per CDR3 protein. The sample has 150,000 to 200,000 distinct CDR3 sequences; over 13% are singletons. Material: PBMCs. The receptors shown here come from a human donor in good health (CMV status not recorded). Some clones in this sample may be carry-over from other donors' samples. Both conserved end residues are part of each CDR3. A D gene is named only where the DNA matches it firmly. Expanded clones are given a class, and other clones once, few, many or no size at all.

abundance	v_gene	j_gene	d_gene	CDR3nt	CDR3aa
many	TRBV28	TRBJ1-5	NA	TGTGCCAGCAGTCCCCAGCGCGAAACACCGCCCCAGCATTTT	CASSPQRETPPQHF
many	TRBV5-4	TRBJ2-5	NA	TGTGCCAGCAGCCGCCGGCTGAACCAAGAGACCCAGTACTTC	CASSRRLNQETQYF
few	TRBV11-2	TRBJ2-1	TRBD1	TGTGCCAGCAGCTCTGGGACAGGGGGCTATGAGCAGTTCTTC	CASSSGTGGYEQFF
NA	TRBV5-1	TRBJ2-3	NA	TGCGCCAGCAGCCCCGGACAGCAAAGCACAGATACGCAGTATTTT	CASSPGQQSTDTQYF
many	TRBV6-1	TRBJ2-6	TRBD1	TGTGCCAGCAGTAATAGACAGGGGTCCCCCGGGGCCAACGTCCTGACTTTC	CASSNRQGSPGANVLTF
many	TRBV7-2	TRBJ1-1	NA	TGTGCCAGCAGCTTGCCCCTCCGTTTGGGGAACACTGAAGCTTTCTTT	CASSLPLRLGNTEAFF
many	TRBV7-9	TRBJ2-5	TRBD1	TGTGCCAGCAGCTCATGGGACAGGGGGAAAGAGACCCAGTACTTC	CASSSWDRGKETQYF
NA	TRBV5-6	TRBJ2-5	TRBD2	TGTGCCAGCAGCTTACCTAGCGGGGGGAGCGAGACCCAGTACTTC	CASSLPSGGSETQYF
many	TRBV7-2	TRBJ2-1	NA	TGTGCCAGCAGCTTACCCAATGAGCAGTTCTTC	CASSLPNEQFF
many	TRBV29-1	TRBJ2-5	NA	TGCAGCGTTGAAGAGGGACGCAGGATACAAGAGACCCAGTACTTC	CSVEEGRRIQETQYF
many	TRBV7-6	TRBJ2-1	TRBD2	TGTGCCAGCAGCTTCAGCGGGATCTACAATGAGCAGTTCTTC	CASSFSGIYNEQFF
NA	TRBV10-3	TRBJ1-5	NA	TGTGCCATCAGTGAGTTACAGAGCAATCAGCCCCAGCATTTT	CAISELQSNQPQHF
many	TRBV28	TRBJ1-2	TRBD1	TGTGCCAGCAGTCCTAACAGGGGGGGCTATGGCTACACCTTC	CASSPNRGGYGYTF
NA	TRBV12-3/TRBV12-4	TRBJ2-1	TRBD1	TGTGCCAGCAGTTTACCGGGACAGGGGGCTTCTAATGAGCAGTTCTTC	CASSLPGQGASNEQFF
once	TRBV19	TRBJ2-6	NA	TGTGCCAGTAGTATAACGTACAGGCGAACTTACCTCTCTGGGGCCAACGTCCTGACTTTC	CASSITYRRTYLSGANVLTF
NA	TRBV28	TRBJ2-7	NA	TGTGCCAGCAGGACAAGGGGGAAGACCTACGAGCAGTACTTC	CASRTRGKTYEQYF
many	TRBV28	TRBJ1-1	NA	TGTGCCAGCAGTTTAGGTTGGGAGAACACTGAAGCTTTCTTT	CASSLGWENTEAFF
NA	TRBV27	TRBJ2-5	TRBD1	TGTGCCAGCAGTTCTTCCGGGACAGGGATTGGAGAGACCCAGTACTTC	CASSSSGTGIGETQYF
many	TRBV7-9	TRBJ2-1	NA	TGTGCCAGCAGCTCCCTACTGGGTGACAATGAGCAGTTCTTC	CASSSLLGDNEQFF
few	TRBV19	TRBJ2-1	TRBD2	TGTGCCAGTAGTATTGGACTAGCGGGGGGCCCTGGGAATGAGCAGTTCTTC	CASSIGLAGGPGNEQFF
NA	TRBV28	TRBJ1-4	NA	TGTGCCAGCAGGGCATCGGGTCCGGAAAAACTGTTTTTT	CASRASGPEKLFF
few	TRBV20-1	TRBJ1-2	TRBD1	TGCAGTGCTCGGACAGGGAACTATGGCTACACCTTC	CSARTGNYGYTF
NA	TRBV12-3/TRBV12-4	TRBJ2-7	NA	TGTGCCAGCAGTCCCCGACATCTCGGCGAGCAGTACTTC	CASSPRHLGEQYF
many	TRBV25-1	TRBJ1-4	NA	TGTGCCAGCAGTGAAGGAGGTTTAGGGGAAAAACTGTTTTTT	CASSEGGLGEKLFF
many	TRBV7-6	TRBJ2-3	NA	TGTGCCAGCAAGGAAGGCGGGCGCCCCACAGATACGCAGTATTTT	CASKEGGRPTDTQYF
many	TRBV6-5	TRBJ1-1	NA	TGTGCCAGCAGTCGGGGGGTCGGGGTGCCGGGGTGGGGCACTGAAGCTTTCTTT	CASSRGVGVPGWGTEAFF
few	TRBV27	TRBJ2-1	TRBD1	TGTGCCAGCAGTTTTTACAGGGGGTCCTTAAATTACGGCAATGAGCAGTTCTTC	CASSFYRGSLNYGNEQFF
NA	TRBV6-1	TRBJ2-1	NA	TGTGCCAGCAGTGTAGGAACAGCCAATTACAATGAGCAGTTCTTC	CASSVGTANYNEQFF
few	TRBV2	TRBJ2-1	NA	TGTGCCAGCAGTGGAGGTGGCCGTACGAAGGGGCAGTTCTTC	CASSGGGRTKGQFF
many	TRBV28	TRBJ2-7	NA	TGTGCCAGCAGTTTGCTCCGGACGGCCTACGAGCAGTACTTC	CASSLLRTAYEQYF
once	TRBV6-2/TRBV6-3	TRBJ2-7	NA	TGTGCCAGCAGTTCCCCGCTGAAAACCTACGAGCAGTACTTC	CASSSPLKTYEQYF
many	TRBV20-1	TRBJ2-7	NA	TGCAGTGCTCCTGGGACCTCGAGTGGCGAGCAGTACTTC	CSAPGTSSGEQYF
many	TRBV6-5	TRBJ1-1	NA	TGTGCCAGCAGTTATAGGGCTGACACTGAAGCTTTCTTT	CASSYRADTEAFF
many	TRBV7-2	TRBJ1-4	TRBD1	TGTGCCAGCAGCTTAAGTTCAGGGGGCGCGGAAAAACTGTTTTTT	CASSLSSGGAEKLFF
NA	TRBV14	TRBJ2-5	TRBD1	TGTGCCAGCAGCCAACTAAGGGGGCAACAAGAGACCCAGTACTTC	CASSQLRGQQETQYF
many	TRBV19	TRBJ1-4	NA	TGTGCCAGTAGTCGCCGACAGGCTACTAATGAAAAACTGTTTTTT	CASSRRQATNEKLFF
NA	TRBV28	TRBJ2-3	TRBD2	TGTGCCAGCAGTGTCCCTAGCGGGAGGGCCTTCAAAGATACGCAGTATTTT	CASSVPSGRAFKDTQYF
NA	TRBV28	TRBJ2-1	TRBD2	TGTGCCAGCAGGTCAAGCGGGAGTTCGGACAATGAGCAGTTCTTC	CASRSSGSSDNEQFF
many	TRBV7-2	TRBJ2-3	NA	TGTGCCAGCAGCTCAATGTGGACAGATACGCAGTATTTT	CASSSMWTDTQYF
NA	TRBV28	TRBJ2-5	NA	TGTGCCAGCAGTTTATTATGGACAGCTCAAGAGACCCAGTACTTC	CASSLLWTAQETQYF
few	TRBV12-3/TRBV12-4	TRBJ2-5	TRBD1	TGTGCCAGCAGTTATGACAGGGGGCAAGAGACCCAGTACTTC	CASSYDRGQETQYF
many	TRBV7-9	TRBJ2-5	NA	TGTGCCAGCAGCACCGATTCCCTGGGGGCAGAAGAGACCCAGTACTTC	CASSTDSLGAEETQYF
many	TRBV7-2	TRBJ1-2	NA	TGTGCCAGCAGCCCGGCGCAGCCAGGGAGCAATGGCTACACCTTC	CASSPAQPGSNGYTF
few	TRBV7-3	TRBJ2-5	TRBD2	TGTGCCAGCGGGACTAGCGGGGACACCACGACCCAGTACTTC	CASGTSGDTTTQYF
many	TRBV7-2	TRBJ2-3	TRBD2	TGTGCCAGCAGCCTCGGGACTAGCGGGAGTTTAGTAGATACGCAGTATTTT	CASSLGTSGSLVDTQYF
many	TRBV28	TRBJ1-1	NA	TGTGCCAGCAGAGACCCGGGTCGCTCAAGGAAAAGGACTGAAGCTTTCTTT	CASRDPGRSRKRTEAFF
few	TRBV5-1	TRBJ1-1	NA	TGCGCCAGCAGCGGGCAGGGACTGGCAGGGACTGAAGCTTTCTTT	CASSGQGLAGTEAFF
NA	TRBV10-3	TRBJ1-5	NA	TGTGCCATCAGTGAGTCAGCACCGGGAGGCAATCAGCCCCAGCATTTT	CAISESAPGGNQPQHF
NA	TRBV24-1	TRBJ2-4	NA	TGTGCCACCAGTGATTCGGGCACCCGGCGGAACATTCAGTACTTC	CATSDSGTRRNIQYF
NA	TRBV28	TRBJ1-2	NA	TGTGCCAGCACCGAGACAACCGATGGCTACACCTTC	CASTETTDGYTF
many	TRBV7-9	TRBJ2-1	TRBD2	TGTGCCAGCAGAGCACGGCATTCGGGCGGGAGAAACGCCACAGCCTACAATGAGCAGTTCTTC	CASRARHSGGRNATAYNEQFF
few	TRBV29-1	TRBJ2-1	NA	TGCAGCGTTCAGGGACCATGGCAGTTCTTC	CSVQGPWQFF
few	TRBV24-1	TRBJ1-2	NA	TGTGCCACCAGTGATTTCGAGGTTGGCTACACCTTC	CATSDFEVGYTF